A selection of T cell receptor beta chains follows, all from one sample in a study of T cells in Graves' hyperthyroidism and ophthalmopathy. TCRdb used MiXCR to reprocess the multiplex PCR reads, holding one entry per CDR3 protein. The sample carries about 560,000 distinct CDR3 sequences, 35% to 55% recorded once. Sequenced material: peripheral blood or thyroid tissue (not recorded which). The receptors shown here come from a young woman with Graves' hyperthyroidism. The CDR3 runs from the conserved cysteine through the conserved F or W. The D gene is left open where the match is weak. Clone sizes are given selectively: once, few, many, or a class where the clone is expanded.

TRBV7-9,TRBD1,TRBJ2-7,many,CASSRRTGSYEQYF,TGTGCCAGCAGTAGAAGGACAGGGTCCTACGAGCAGTACTTC
TRBV19,TRBD2,TRBJ2-2,NA,CASTSGKTMGELFF,TGTGCCAGTACCAGCGGGAAGACAATGGGTGAGCTGTTTTTT
TRBV9,TRBD2,TRBJ2-7,NA,CATRQAHSGRADYEQYF,TGTGCCACCAGACAGGCTCATAGCGGGAGGGCCGACTACGAGCAGTACTTC
TRBV10-3,NA,TRBJ2-2,NA,CAISESEGRELFF,TGTGCCATCAGTGAGTCGGAGGGCAGGGAGCTGTTTTTT
TRBV25-1,NA,TRBJ1-2,many,CASSEYGRGGSYGYTF,TGTGCCAGCAGTGAATATGGGCGGGGGGGCAGCTATGGCTACACCTTC
TRBV6-1,TRBD1,TRBJ1-2,NA,CASSTGAYLTFYGYTF,TGTGCCAGCAGTACAGGGGCTTACCTAACCTTTTATGGCTACACCTTC
TRBV25-1,NA,TRBJ1-2,many,CASSADRNYGYTF,TGTGCCAGCAGTGCTGACAGAAACTATGGCTACACCTTC
TRBV7-9,NA,TRBJ2-2,few,CASSHQGIGELFF,TGCGCCAGCAGCCACCAGGGGATCGGGGAGCTGTTTTTT
TRBV14,NA,TRBJ1-4,NA,CASSQGGNSEKLLF,TGTGCCAGCAGCCAAGGCGGGAATAGCGAAAAACTGCTTTTT
TRBV2,TRBD1,TRBJ1-5,NA,CASRTDRVFQPQHF,TGTGCCAGCAGAACGGACAGGGTCTTTCAGCCCCAGCATTTT
TRBV12-3/TRBV12-4,NA,TRBJ1-4,few,CASGPGGEKLFF,TGTGCTAGTGGTCCGGGCGGGGAAAAACTGTTTTTT
TRBV7-2,TRBD2,TRBJ2-5,NA,CASSYGRKVALQETQYF,TGTGCCAGCAGCTACGGGAGGAAGGTCGCGCTCCAAGAGACCCAGTACTTC
TRBV2,NA,TRBJ1-2,NA,CASSSGGRGIDGYTF,TGTGCCAGCAGTTCCGGGGGGCGGGGGATAGATGGCTACACCTTC
TRBV2,NA,TRBJ1-1,NA,CASRANQNTEAFF,TGTGCCAGCAGGGCGAACCAGAACACTGAAGCTTTCTTT
TRBV7-3,NA,TRBJ1-2,NA,CASSSGPRGNTF,TGTGCCAGCAGCTCCGGACCCCGCGGAAACACCTTC
TRBV7-8,NA,TRBJ1-1,few,CASSLFASNTEAFF,TGTGCCAGCAGCTTATTCGCCAGCAACACTGAAGCTTTCTTT
TRBV25-1,TRBD1,TRBJ1-2,few,CASSRTGEFGYTF,TGTGCCAGCAGCCGGACAGGGGAGTTTGGCTACACCTTC
TRBV29-1,NA,TRBJ2-7,few,CSVEDGHGSYEQYF,TGCAGCGTTGAAGATGGGCACGGTTCCTACGAGCAGTACTTC
TRBV10-3,NA,TRBJ1-1,many,CAITVERNTEAFF,TGTGCCATCACGGTGGAACGAAACACTGAAGCTTTCTTT
TRBV9,NA,TRBJ2-7,few,CASSVVESEQYF,TGTGCCAGCAGCGTAGTTGAGTCCGAGCAGTACTTC
TRBV29-1,TRBD1,TRBJ2-2,many,CSVEGQGTGELFF,TGCAGCGTTGAGGGACAGGGAACCGGGGAGCTGTTTTTT
TRBV25-1,TRBD2,TRBJ2-7,NA,CASSQGSSGRALDYEQYF,TGTGCCAGCAGCCAAGGTAGTAGCGGGAGGGCGTTAGACTACGAGCAGTACTTC
TRBV7-2,NA,TRBJ2-7,few,CASSLSGGQKIYEQYF,TGTGCCAGCTCCCTGTCGGGTGGACAGAAAATTTATGAGCAGTACTTC
TRBV2,NA,TRBJ1-5,NA,CASSAGEDGHNSNQPQHF,TGTGCCAGCAGTGCCGGGGAGGACGGACACAATAGCAATCAGCCCCAGCATTTT
TRBV2,TRBD2,TRBJ2-5,NA,CASSEGTSGAQETQYF,TGTGCCAGCAGTGAAGGGACTAGCGGGGCCCAAGAGACCCAGTACTTC
TRBV24-1,TRBD2,TRBJ2-7,few,CASSVAGSGTPYEQYF,TGTGCCAGCAGCGTAGCTGGGAGCGGGACCCCCTACGAGCAGTACTTC
TRBV24-1,NA,TRBJ1-5,many,CATSGTEWGNQPQHF,TGTGCCACCAGTGGGACAGAGTGGGGCAATCAGCCCCAGCATTTT
TRBV15,TRBD1,TRBJ1-4,NA,CATLPPGQGSEKLFF,TGTGCCACCTTACCCCCGGGACAGGGTTCGGAAAAACTGTTTTTT
TRBV7-6,NA,TRBJ1-6,few,CASSLEGLIGAPLHF,TGTGCCAGCAGTTTAGAAGGACTGATCGGGGCACCCCTCCACTTT
TRBV2,NA,TRBJ2-5,many,CASSQQGETQYF,TGTGCCAGCAGTCAACAGGGAGAGACCCAGTACTTC
TRBV15,NA,TRBJ1-2,NA,CATSSSGSNYGYTF,TGTGCCACCAGCAGCTCCGGGTCGAACTATGGCTACACCTTC
TRBV12-3/TRBV12-4,TRBD1,TRBJ1-6,NA,CASSHRGRGYNSPLHF,TGTGCCAGCAGTCACAGGGGGCGCGGCTATAATTCACCCCTCCACTTT
TRBV2,TRBD1,TRBJ2-7,many,CASSSGTAPYEQYF,TGTGCCAGCAGTTCCGGGACAGCGCCCTACGAGCAGTACTTC
TRBV7-3,NA,TRBJ1-3,NA,CASSPLGVTGNTIYF,TGTGCCAGCAGCCCACTTGGGGTCACTGGAAACACCATATATTTT
TRBV11-2,NA,TRBJ2-5,NA,CASSQQGSRGETQYF,TGTGCCAGCAGCCAGCAGGGGAGCCGTGGGGAGACCCAGTACTTC